What follows are 3 T cell receptor beta chains derived from one specimen sequenced in a study of T cells in Graves' hyperthyroidism and ophthalmopathy. TCR beta CDR3 regions were amplified from RNA transcripts. First-round RT-PCR of the TCR CDR3 relied on the HTBI primer set. Each CDR3 protein is one row after TCRdb ran MiXCR on the multiplex PCR reads. The data show 450,000 to 500,000 distinct CDR3 sequences, 22% seen once. The sequencing sample was made of blood. The receptors come from a woman between 65 and 79 years old with Graves' ophthalmopathy.

The gene calls are TRBV7-6 and TRBJ2-2; TRBD1 matches at 7 bases. V dropped 1 base and J dropped 4; count of bases not matched to a gene: 9. Per germline, CDR1 SGHVS and CDR2 FNYEAQ. The CDR3 totals 17 residues. The CDR3 loop is CASSLVSGTESTGELFF. DNA of the CDR3: TGTGCCAGCAGCTTAGTTTCCGGGACAGAGTCCACCGGGGAGCTGTTTTTT.

This clonotype showed up just a few times. This chain joins TRBV6-2 or TRBV6-3 and TRBJ2-1, with 7 bases identical to TRBD2. The CDR3 runs to 13 residues. J lost 9 bases, V lost 6 bases, and 8 bases had no gene match. CDR1 is MNHEY and CDR2 is SVGEGT in the germline V gene. The CDR3 loop reads CASSFSAGVEQFF. CDR3 DNA sequence: TGTGCCAGCAGCTTCAGTGCGGGAGTTGAGCAGTTCTTC.

This clonotype was observed many times. The V and J genes are TRBV6-2 or TRBV6-3 and TRBJ2-5; a possible D gene is TRBD1 (7 bases). The V gene's germline CDR1 is MNHEY and CDR2 SVGEGT. This CDR3 has 14 residues. The V and J ends lost 7 bases and 5 bases respectively, with 17 bases between them. The CDR3 is CASTLRTGGETQYF. CDR3 sequence (DNA): TGTGCCAGCACCCTCAGGACAGGAGGGGAGACCCAGTACTTC.